The T cell receptor (beta chain) described here comes from a study of vaccination and CD4 T cells after COVID-19. Study context: Convalescent patients gave post-COVID blood a median roughly 96 days post-diagnosis, range 35 to 161. Blood was drawn a median around 66 days post second dose, range 14 to 241. The cells were exposed to overlapping spike peptides originating from SARS-CoV-2, HCoV-NL63, HCoV-OC43 and HCoV-229E for stimulation.

This clonotype was recorded only once. The antigen is undetermined. Cultured CD4+ T cells had their DNA profiled by the Oncomine TCR Beta short-read assay. Genomic DNA was isolated from CD4+ T cells that had been cultured. TCRdb called the PCR reads again in MiXCR, with one record for every CDR3 protein. This sample has fewer than 13,000 distinct CDR3 sequences, with around three fifths found just once. Indicated treatment: roughly 11-day PBMC culture with coronavirus spike peptide pools or control peptides (ViraFEST assay). Germline CDR1 reads SGHTA; CDR2 reads FQGNSA. Trimming stripped 0 bases from V and 5 bases from J, with 14 bases between. The CDR3 is 15 amino acids.

Sequencing input: CD4+ T cells from blood, cultured in vitro. This chain uses TRBV7-2 with TRBJ2-7; D may be TRBD1 or TRBD2 (5 bases each). This TCR was sampled from a human donor who had recovered from COVID-19. The CDR3 DNA reads TGTGCCAGCAGCTTAGCGAGGCAGGGACCCAACGAGCAGTACTTC. Its protein is CASSLARQGPNEQYF.